This TCR beta chain was captured in a study of T cells after yellow fever vaccination. Looking at the study overall: Preparation of the low-cell-number fractions used SMART-Seq v4 Ultra Low Input. Findings of the study overall: The booster saw the reappearance of most primary-vaccination clones (approximately 97% CD4, 80% to 90% CD8).

A single record per CDR3 protein comes from TCRdb applying MiXCR to the 5' RACE reads. The sample has hundreds of thousands of distinct CDR3 sequences; less than 25% are singletons. This clonotype was seen a few times. No antigen is known for it. Germline CDR1 and CDR2: SGHTA and FQGNSA. Trimming left V 5 bases short and J 10 bases short, with 18 bases between. This CDR3 has 14 residues. This clonotype was obtained from a man younger than 35 who received the YFV17D yellow fever vaccine. J is TRBJ2-1 and V is TRBV7-2; D might be TRBD1 (5 bases). The sequences come from PBMCs, collected less than 25 days after the first yellow fever vaccination. CDR3 region: CASSVSRAPGEQFF. The CDR3 DNA reads as TGTGCCAGCAGCGTAAGTAGGGCTCCAGGGGAGCAGTTCTTC.